This T cell receptor beta chain was captured in a study of blood T cell repertoires in COVID-19. Trimming took off 5 bases at V and 8 bases at J, with 10 bases between the two ends. Per the germline V gene, CDR1 is MGHRA and CDR2 is YSYEKL. This CDR3 contains 12 residues. TCRdb's table, derived via immunoSEQ multiplex PCR, lists solely in-frame clones and lacks some. The sample lists roughly 130,000 clones; more than 70% were seen once. The receptor comes from a man aged 35 to 55 with acute COVID-19. The specimen sequenced was PBMCs or T cells enriched from blood (not recorded which). The chain combines TRBV4-1 with TRBJ2-1; perhaps TRBD2 as D (6 bases). The CDR3 loop reads CASSFWGDEQFF. The CDR3 bases are TGCGCCAGCAGCTTCTGGGGGGATGAGCAGTTCTTC.